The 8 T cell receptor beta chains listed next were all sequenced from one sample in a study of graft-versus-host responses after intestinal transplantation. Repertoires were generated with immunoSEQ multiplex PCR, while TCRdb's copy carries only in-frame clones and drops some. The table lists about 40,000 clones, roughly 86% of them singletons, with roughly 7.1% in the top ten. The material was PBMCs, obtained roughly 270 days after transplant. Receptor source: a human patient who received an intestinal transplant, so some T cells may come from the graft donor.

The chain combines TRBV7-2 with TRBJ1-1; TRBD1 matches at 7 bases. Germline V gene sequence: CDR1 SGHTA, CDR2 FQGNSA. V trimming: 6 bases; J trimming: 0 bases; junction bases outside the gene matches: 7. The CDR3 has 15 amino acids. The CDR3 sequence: CASRRQGPMNTEAFF. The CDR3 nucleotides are TGTGCCAGCAGGCGACAGGGTCCTATGAACACTGAAGCTTTCTTT. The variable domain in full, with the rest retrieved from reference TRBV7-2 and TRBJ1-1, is GAGVSQSPSNKVTEKGKDVELRCDPISGHTALYWYRQSLGQGLEFLIYFQGNSAPDKSGLPSDRFSAERTGGSVSTLTIQRTQQEDSAVYLCASRRQGPMNTEAFFGQGTRLTVV.

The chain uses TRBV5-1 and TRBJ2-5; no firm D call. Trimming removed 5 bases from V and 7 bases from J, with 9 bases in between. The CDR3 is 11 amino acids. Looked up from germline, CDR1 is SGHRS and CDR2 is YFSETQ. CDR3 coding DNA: TGCGCCAGCAGAAAAATGGGGACCCAGTACTTC. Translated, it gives CASRKMGTQYF.

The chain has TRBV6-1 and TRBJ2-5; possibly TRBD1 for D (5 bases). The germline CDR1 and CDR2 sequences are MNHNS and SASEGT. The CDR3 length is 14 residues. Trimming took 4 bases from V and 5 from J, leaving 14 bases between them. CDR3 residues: CASSVQMGRETQYF. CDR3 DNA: TGTGCCAGCAGTGTCCAGATGGGGCGTGAGACCCAGTACTTC.

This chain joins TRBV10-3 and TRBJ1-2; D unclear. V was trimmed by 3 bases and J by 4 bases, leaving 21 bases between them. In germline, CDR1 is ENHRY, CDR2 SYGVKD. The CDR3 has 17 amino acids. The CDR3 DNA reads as TGTGCCATCAGTGATTTTTTGGTCGATAGGATTTTCTATGGCTACACCTTC. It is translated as CAISDFLVDRIFYGYTF.

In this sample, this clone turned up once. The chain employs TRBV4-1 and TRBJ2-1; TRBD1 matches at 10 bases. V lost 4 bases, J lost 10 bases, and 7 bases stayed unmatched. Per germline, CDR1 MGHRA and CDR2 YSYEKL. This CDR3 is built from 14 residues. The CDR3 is CASSLRDRGGEQFF. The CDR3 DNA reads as TGCGCCAGCAGCCTGCGGGACAGGGGAGGGGAGCAGTTCTTC.

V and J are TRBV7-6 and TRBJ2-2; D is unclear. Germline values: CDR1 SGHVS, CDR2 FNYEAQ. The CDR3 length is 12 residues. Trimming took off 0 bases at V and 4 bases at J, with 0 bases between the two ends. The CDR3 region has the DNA TGTGCCAGCAGCTTAGCCACCGGGGAGCTGTTTTTT. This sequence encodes CASSLATGELFF. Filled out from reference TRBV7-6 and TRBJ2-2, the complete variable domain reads GAGVSQSPRYKVTKRGQDVALRCDPISGHVSLYWYRQALGQGPEFLTYFNYEAQQDKSGLPNDRFSAERPEGSISTLTIQRTEQRDSAMYRCASSLATGELFFGEGSRLTVL.

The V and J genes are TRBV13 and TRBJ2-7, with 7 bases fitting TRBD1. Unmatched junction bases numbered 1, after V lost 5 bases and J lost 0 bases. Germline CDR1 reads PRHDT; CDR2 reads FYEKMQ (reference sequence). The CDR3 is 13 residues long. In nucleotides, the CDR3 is TGTGCCAGCAGCGGGGACAGCTCCTACGAGCAGTACTTC. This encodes CASSGDSSYEQYF.

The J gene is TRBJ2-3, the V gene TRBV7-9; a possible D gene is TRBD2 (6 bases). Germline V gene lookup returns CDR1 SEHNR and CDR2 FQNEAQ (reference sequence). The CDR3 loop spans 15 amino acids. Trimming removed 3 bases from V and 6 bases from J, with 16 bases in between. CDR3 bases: TGTGCCAGCAGCTTTATCTCGGGACTTTCCGATACGCAGTATTTT. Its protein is CASSFISGLSDTQYF.